The 16 T cell receptor beta chains presented below share a single source sample, sequenced in a study of blood T cell repertoires in COVID-19. TCRdb keeps only in-frame clones here, not all; method: immunoSEQ multiplex PCR. Of approximately 89,000 clones listed, about four fifths are singletons. Sequences were obtained from peripheral blood. Source of these receptors: a man between 70 and 80 years old with COVID-19, enrolled during active disease.

V is TRBV6-8 and J is TRBJ1-5, with D hard to call. CDR3 length: 15 residues. The germline V gene encodes CDR1 MNHGY and CDR2 SAAAGT. V was clipped by 6 bases and J by 4 bases, with 16 bases between them. CDR3 loop: CASRTPVGGNQPQHF. The DNA of the CDR3 is TGTGCCAGCAGAACCCCGGTAGGAGGGAATCAGCCCCAGCATTTT.

The chain links TRBV19 to TRBJ1-2; a possible D gene is TRBD1 (5 bases). Germline V CDR1 and CDR2: LNHDA, SQIVND (reference sequence). The CDR3 sequence is 12 residues long. The V end was cut by 9 bases, the J end by 8 bases, with 16 bases between. The CDR3 loop is CASSQVMDGYTF. Written as DNA, the CDR3 is TGTGCCAGCTCACAGGTAATGGACGGCTACACCTTC. Using reference TRBV19 and TRBJ1-2 for the parts outside the CDR3, the full variable domain is DGGITQSPKYLFRKEGQNVTLSCEQNLNHDAMYWYRQDPGQGLRLIYYSQIVNDFQKGDIAEGYSVSREKKESFPLTVTSAQKNPTAFYLCASSQVMDGYTFGSGTRLTVV.

This chain connects TRBV7-9 to TRBJ2-7; 10 nucleotides line up with TRBD1. Looked up from germline, CDR1 is SEHNR and CDR2 is FQNEAQ (reference sequence). This CDR3 spans 14 amino acids. The trim removed 3 bases at V and 7 bases at J, leaving 6 bases unmatched. This chain's CDR3 is CASSFSGTGDEQYF. As DNA, the CDR3 is TGTGCCAGCAGCTTCTCCGGGACAGGGGATGAGCAGTACTTC.

The J gene is TRBJ2-7, the V gene TRBV4-3, with 7 positions matching TRBD1. Losses at the gene ends were 3 bases for V and 0 bases for J; bases not matched to a gene: 5. This CDR3 region has 15 residues. Per germline, CDR1 LGHNA and CDR2 YSLEER. CDR3 amino acids: CASSHDRDNSYEQYF. Here the CDR3 DNA reads TGCGCCAGCAGCCACGACAGGGACAACTCCTACGAGCAGTACTTC.

V usage is TRBV19 and J usage is TRBJ1-5, with D possibly matching TRBD1 (6 bases). This CDR3 region has 13 residues. The V end lost 2 bases, the J end lost 10 bases, and 12 bases lay between the germline ends. The germline V gene has CDR1 LNHDA and CDR2 SQIVND (reference sequence). The CDR3 nucleotides read TGTGCCAGTAGTATAAACGGACAGTCCCCCCAGCATTTT. It specifies CASSINGQSPQHF. The full variable domain, rest sourced from reference TRBV19 and TRBJ1-5, is DGGITQSPKYLFRKEGQNVTLSCEQNLNHDAMYWYRQDPGQGLRLIYYSQIVNDFQKGDIAEGYSVSREKKESFPLTVTSAQKNPTAFYLCASSINGQSPQHFGDGTRLSIL.

CDR3 DNA: TGTGCCAGCAGAAAGGACAGCTACTACGAGCAGTACTTC. Translated, it gives CASRKDSYYEQYF. V and J are TRBV6-6 and TRBJ2-7, with a tentative D call TRBD1 (6 bases). Trimming removed 6 bases at V and 3 bases at J, with 12 bases between. Germline assignment: CDR1 MNHNY and CDR2 SVGAGI (reference sequence). The CDR3 is 13 residues long.

This chain connects TRBV10-1 to TRBJ2-1, with a tentative D call TRBD2 (6 bases). The CDR3 has 15 amino acids. V dropped 4 bases and J dropped 7 bases, with 17 bases sitting between them. Looked up from germline, CDR1 is WNHNN and CDR2 is SYGVQD (reference sequence). The CDR3: CASSGSAGSRNEQFF. The CDR3 DNA sequence: TGCGCCAGCAGTGGGTCTGCGGGGTCTAGGAATGAGCAGTTCTTC.

CDR3 sequence reads: CASSLSRNAYGYTF. For the CDR3, the DNA is TGTGCCAGCAGCTTGTCGAGGAATGCCTATGGCTACACCTTC. The gene calls are TRBV5-4 and TRBJ1-2; D unresolved. Germline V gene lookup returns CDR1 SGHNT and CDR2 YYREEE (reference sequence). The CDR3 runs 14 residues. With 1 base removed from V and 4 bases from J, the gap between germline ends came to 11 bases.

This clone was counted a few times. DNA of the CDR3: TGCGCCAGCAGCCTCTTCGACAGGCTCACTGAAGCTTTCTTT. This encodes CASSLFDRLTEAFF. This rearrangement joins TRBV5-1 to TRBJ1-1, with D tentatively TRBD1 (6 bases). The CDR3 spans 14 residues. Germline loops: CDR1 SGHRS, CDR2 YFSETQ. V gave up 4 bases and J gave up 4 bases, with 14 bases separating them.

This clone has just a few counts. The rearrangement links TRBV5-4 to TRBJ1-3; maybe TRBD1 (6 bases). The germline gives CDR1 SGHNT, CDR2 YYREEE (reference sequence). The CDR3 extends over 12 amino acids. Trimming left V 3 bases short and J 7 bases short, with 8 bases between. The CDR3 spells CASSSRGNTIYF. In nucleotides, the CDR3 is TGTGCCAGCAGCTCCAGGGGTAACACCATATATTTT.

The V call is TRBV7-9, the J call TRBJ2-7, with D maybe TRBD2 (5 bases). Trimming took off 5 bases at V and 3 bases at J, with 11 bases between the two ends. This CDR3 contains 13 residues. Germline V gives CDR1 SEHNR, CDR2 FQNEAQ (reference sequence). The CDR3 nucleotides are TGTGCCAGCAGCCTTGCGGGCATCTACGAGCAGTACTTC. Protein sequence: CASSLAGIYEQYF.

V gene TRBV6-2 or TRBV6-3 combines with J gene TRBJ1-5; 8 positions agree with TRBD1. Germline trimming cut 6 bases from V and 3 bases from J; bases unmatched to any gene: 10. The CDR3 extends over 16 amino acids. In germline, CDR1 is MNHEY, CDR2 SVGEGT. Here the CDR3 reads CASSGGDRPNNQPQHF. For the CDR3, the DNA is TGTGCCAGCAGCGGTGGGGACAGGCCGAACAATCAGCCCCAGCATTTT.

The chain joins TRBV2 to TRBJ2-7, with D perhaps TRBD2 (6 bases). Per the germline V gene, CDR1 is SNHLY and CDR2 is FYNNEI. Trimming pared 6 bases from V and 5 bases from J, leaving 20 bases between. CDR3 length: 15 residues. This CDR3 is CASSSYETSSNEQYF. DNA of the CDR3: TGTGCCAGCAGCTCTTACGAGACTAGTTCAAACGAGCAGTACTTC. The full variable domain, with the rest looked up from reference TRBV2 and TRBJ2-7, is EPEVTQTPSHQVTQMGQEVILRCVPISNHLYFYWYRQILGQKVEFLVSFYNNEISEKSEIFDDQFSVERPDGSNFTLKIRSTKLEDSAMYFCASSSYETSSNEQYFGPGTRLTVT.

The rearrangement uses TRBV7-9 and TRBJ2-1; maybe TRBD1 (6 bases). V lost 5 bases to trimming and J lost 13 bases, with 15 bases between them. In germline, CDR1 is SEHNR, CDR2 FQNEAQ (reference sequence). CDR3 length: 12 amino acids. CDR3 sequence reads: CASSPTDSSQFF. CDR3 bases: TGTGCCAGCAGCCCCACGGACAGCAGTCAGTTCTTC.

This clone was detected a few times. The chain carries TRBV19 and TRBJ2-7; TRBD2 aligns across 7 bases. V lost 1 base to trimming and J lost 2 bases; unmatched junction nucleotides: 2. Germline CDR1 reads LNHDA; CDR2 reads SQIVND (reference sequence). The CDR3 covers 14 residues. The CDR3 loop reads CASSIGGTTYEQYF. In nucleotides, the CDR3 is TGTGCCAGTAGTATAGGGGGGACTACCTACGAGCAGTACTTC. The full variable domain, with the rest looked up from reference TRBV19 and TRBJ2-7, is DGGITQSPKYLFRKEGQNVTLSCEQNLNHDAMYWYRQDPGQGLRLIYYSQIVNDFQKGDIAEGYSVSREKKESFPLTVTSAQKNPTAFYLCASSIGGTTYEQYFGPGTRLTVT.

The V and J genes are TRBV6-6 and TRBJ2-7, with 7 bases fitting TRBD2. Trimming at V came to 6 bases and at J to 3 bases, leaving 5 bases not matched to a gene. Germline-derived CDR1 and CDR2 are MNHNY and SVGAGI (reference sequence). The CDR3 has 13 residues. The CDR3 protein is CASSAGGGYEQYF. The CDR3 nucleotides are TGTGCCAGCAGCGCTGGGGGGGGCTACGAGCAGTACTTC.